The entry that follows covers one T cell receptor beta chain sequence. V was trimmed by 5 bases and J by 7 bases, leaving 12 bases between them. Per germline, CDR1 SGHTA and CDR2 FQGNSA. The CDR3 runs 14 residues. Using RNA transcripts, the TCR beta CDR3 regions were amplified. Investigators did first-round RT-PCR with HTBI primers, then second-round multiplex PCR. TCRdb passed the multiplex PCR reads through MiXCR, listing each CDR3 protein once. Counted here are over a million distinct CDR3 sequences, approximately 35% occurring once; the ten biggest clones make up over 8.5%. Aged 18 to 65, hyperthyroidism patients had been newly diagnosed, with under 2 months' duration. The sample belongs to a study of Graves' ophthalmopathy and Graves' hyperthyroidism.

This TCR derives from an adult man with Graves' hyperthyroidism. The chain links TRBV7-2 to TRBJ1-6, with a tentative D call TRBD1 (5 bases). The sample taken for sequencing was peripheral blood or thyroid tissue (not recorded which). The CDR3 spells CASSTVGGNSPLHF. In nucleotides, the CDR3 is TGTGCCAGCAGCACCGTGGGGGGAAATTCACCCCTCCACTTT. Variable domain in full (rest from reference TRBV7-2 and TRBJ1-6): GAGVSQSPSNKVTEKGKDVELRCDPISGHTALYWYRQSLGQGLEFLIYFQGNSAPDKSGLPSDRFSAERTGGSVSTLTIQRTQQEDSAVYLCASSTVGGNSPLHFGNGTRLTVT.